This TCR beta chain was retrieved from a study of blood T cell repertoires in COVID-19. Study at large: Material from acute and convalescent COVID-19 was sourced from the United States, Italy and Spain. In each case, the material was cDNA or gDNA derived from T cells, B-cell-depleted T cells, or PBMCs.

Trimming cost V 5 bases and J 8 bases; bases outside gene matches: 6. The germline gives CDR1 SGHTA, CDR2 FQGNSA. This CDR3 spans 13 amino acids. The authors' processing: Estimated nucleated cell counts came from reference gene primer amplification. Profiling relied on immunoSEQ multiplex PCR, and the TCRdb table lists in-frame clones only, not all of them. V, J and clone size derive from that table, while D and trimming were established from the DNA sequence. Here the sample spans under 200,000 clones, over 70% being singletons. The receptor comes from a woman aged 55-75 years with acute or convalescent COVID-19. The rearrangement joins TRBV7-2 to TRBJ1-3, with TRBD1 matching over 7 bases. Sequencing was done on a sample of peripheral blood. The CDR3 is CASSVTGDHTIYF. Here the CDR3 DNA reads TGTGCCAGCAGCGTCACAGGGGACCACACCATATATTTT.